The 16 T cell receptor beta chains below come from one sample, sequenced in a study of radiation and T cells in renal cell carcinoma. Time point defined: baseline pretreatment blood. As to treatment: 15 Gy SBRT to primary tumor, nephrectomy 4 weeks later. This table comes from immunoSEQ multiplex PCR, and its TCRdb copy is limited to in-frame clones, with some not included. The table lists 110,000 to 150,000 clones, around four fifths of them singletons. Sequences were derived from blood, sampled from a patient whose treatment included radiotherapy and nephrectomy. The source of these receptors is a woman aged 45-65 years with renal cell carcinoma.

The chain links TRBV19 to TRBJ1-2; 7 positions agree with TRBD1. The germline V gene has CDR1 LNHDA and CDR2 SQIVND (reference sequence). V shed 0 bases, J shed 13 bases, and the junction held 11 bases outside the gene matches. The length of the CDR3 is 14 residues. The CDR3 protein is CASSIDPSDRTATF. Here the CDR3 DNA reads TGTGCCAGTAGTATAGATCCCTCGGACAGGACGGCCACCTTC.

The chain recombines TRBV28 with TRBJ1-3; D is unresolved. CDR3 length: 14 residues. Deletions cut 5 bases from V and 0 bases from J, with 8 bases between. Germline assignment: CDR1 MDHEN and CDR2 SYDVKM. CDR3 sequence: CASSPLLSGNTIYF. In nucleotides, the CDR3 is TGTGCCAGCAGTCCACTCCTCTCTGGAAACACCATATATTTT.

The rearrangement joins TRBV9 to TRBJ2-6; 8 nucleotides align to TRBD1. The CDR3 loop spans 15 amino acids. The germline V gene has CDR1 SGDLS and CDR2 YYNGEE. Trimming at V came to 4 bases and at J to 2 bases, leaving 2 bases not matched to a gene. In DNA form, the CDR3 reads TGTGCCAGCAGCTTACAGGGGGCTGGGGCCAACGTCCTGACTTTC. Translating it yields CASSLQGAGANVLTF.

The V call is TRBV28, the J call TRBJ1-2; 7 positions agree with TRBD1. Germline-derived CDR1 and CDR2 are MDHEN and SYDVKM. V gave up 6 bases and J gave up 0 bases; unmatched junction bases: 4. This CDR3 comprises 14 residues. DNA for the CDR3: TGTGCCAGCAGCGACAGGGCCTCTAACTATGGCTACACCTTC. Residues: CASSDRASNYGYTF.

V and J are TRBV6-1 and TRBJ2-7, with D possibly being TRBD1 (5 bases). Germline V lookup: CDR1 MNHNS, CDR2 SASEGT. The CDR3 is 14 residues long. Trimming left V 2 bases short and J 5 bases short, with 13 bases between. The CDR3: CASSEWFQGNEQYF. The CDR3 DNA is TGTGCCAGCAGTGAATGGTTCCAGGGCAACGAGCAGTACTTC.

The chain employs TRBV7-2 and TRBJ1-1, with D hard to call. The germline V and J ends were trimmed by 5 bases and 4 bases, with 14 bases remaining between them. From germline, CDR1 is SGHTA and CDR2 FQGNSA. The CDR3 runs 14 residues. The DNA for the CDR3 is TGTGCCAGCAGCCCATTCCGGGCCGGCACTGAAGCTTTCTTT. It translates to CASSPFRAGTEAFF.

This chain connects TRBV10-3 to TRBJ1-1, with D perhaps TRBD1 (5 bases). The V and J ends lost 6 bases and 8 bases respectively, with 19 bases between them. The CDR3 loop spans 14 amino acids. Germline-derived CDR1 and CDR2 are ENHRY and SYGVKD. Here the CDR3 DNA reads TGTGCCATCAGCCCCGGGACGGCCGGGGGGGAAGCTTTCTTT. This sequence encodes CAISPGTAGGEAFF.

This rearrangement joins TRBV9 to TRBJ2-5; D possibly corresponds to TRBD1 (5 bases). CDR1 and CDR2 (germline): SGDLS, YYNGEE. V lost 3 bases and J lost 1, with 10 bases in between. This CDR3 has 14 residues. The CDR3 reads CASSEGQIQETQYF. In DNA form, the CDR3 reads TGTGCCAGCAGCGAGGGGCAGATCCAAGAGACCCAGTACTTC.

This chain joins TRBV7-9 and TRBJ1-3; TRBD1 matches 7 bases. V lost 5 bases to trimming and J lost 0 bases; unmatched junction nucleotides: 13. Germline V gene lookup returns CDR1 SEHNR and CDR2 FQNEAQ (reference sequence). The CDR3 is 18 residues long. The CDR3 region is CASSRRDRSPSSGNTIYF. Written as DNA, the CDR3 is TGTGCCAGCAGCCGCCGGGACAGATCACCCAGCTCTGGAAACACCATATATTTT.

The J gene is TRBJ2-3, the V gene TRBV25-1, with D perhaps matching TRBD1 (5 bases). V lost 8 bases and J lost 3, with 12 bases in between. The V gene's germline CDR1 is MGHDK and CDR2 SYGVNS. CDR3 length: 13 residues. CDR3 region: CASVVQGTDTQYF. The DNA of the CDR3 is TGTGCCAGCGTTGTCCAGGGTACAGATACGCAGTATTTT.

V is TRBV5-4 and J is TRBJ2-2; tentatively, D is TRBD1 (5 bases). V was pared by 4 bases and J by 6 bases, with 10 bases between. This CDR3 spans 13 amino acids. Per germline, CDR1 SGHNT and CDR2 YYREEE (reference sequence). For the CDR3, the DNA is TGTGCCAGCAGCAACGTGGGGCCCGGGGAGCTGTTTTTT. Protein sequence: CASSNVGPGELFF.

The V gene is TRBV7-8, the J gene TRBJ1-2; 9 bases align to TRBD1. The ends lost 1 base at V and 8 bases at J; junction bases unmatched: 2. The CDR3 length is 13 residues. Germline V gene lookup returns CDR1 SGHVS and CDR2 FQNEAQ. The CDR3 is CASSLDRGLGYTF. Written as DNA, the CDR3 is TGTGCCAGCAGCTTAGACAGGGGGCTAGGCTACACCTTC. The full variable domain, completed using reference TRBV7-8 and TRBJ1-2, is GAGVSQSPRYKVAKRGQDVALRCDPISGHVSLFWYQQALGQGPEFLTYFQNEAQLDKSGLPSDRFFAERPEGSVSTLKIQRTQQEDSAVYLCASSLDRGLGYTFGSGTRLTVV.

The chain employs TRBV7-2 and TRBJ2-7, with 8 nucleotides matching TRBD2. Trimming took 7 bases from V and 4 from J; bases not matched to a gene: 9. Germline CDR1 reads SGHTA; CDR2 reads FQGNSA. The CDR3 has 14 residues. The CDR3 DNA reads TGTGCCAGCACCCTGACGGGAGGGCCTTACGAGCAGTACTTC. Encoded protein: CASTLTGGPYEQYF.

This clone was recorded only once. This chain links TRBV27 with TRBJ2-7; 8 bases are a match to TRBD1. CDR3 length equals 15 residues. In germline, CDR1 is MNHEY, CDR2 SMNVEV (reference sequence). After removal of 6 bases from V and 3 bases from J, the junction contained 10 bases not matched to a gene. CDR3: CASSRGTGKGYEQYF. In DNA, the CDR3 is TGTGCCAGCAGCCGAGGGACAGGAAAAGGCTACGAGCAGTACTTC.

This clone is a singleton in its sample. The chain has TRBV7-2 and TRBJ2-7; TRBD2 is a possible D gene (5 bases). This CDR3 spans 13 amino acids. Germline loops: CDR1 SGHTA, CDR2 FQGNSA. Trimming took 4 bases from V and 3 from J, leaving 10 bases between them. In DNA form, the CDR3 reads TGTGCCAGCAGCTCCCCCGGGGACTACGAGCAGTACTTC. This codes for CASSSPGDYEQYF.

V gene TRBV21-1 combines with J gene TRBJ2-1; TRBD2 is the table's D call and was not checked against the DNA. TRBV21-1 is a documented pseudogene. CDR3 length: 18 residues. The CDR3 region is CASSKALSQLSSYNEQFF. The CDR3 DNA follows: TGTGCCAGCAGCAAAGCGCTTAGTCAATTGAGCTCCTACAATGAGCAGTTCTTC.